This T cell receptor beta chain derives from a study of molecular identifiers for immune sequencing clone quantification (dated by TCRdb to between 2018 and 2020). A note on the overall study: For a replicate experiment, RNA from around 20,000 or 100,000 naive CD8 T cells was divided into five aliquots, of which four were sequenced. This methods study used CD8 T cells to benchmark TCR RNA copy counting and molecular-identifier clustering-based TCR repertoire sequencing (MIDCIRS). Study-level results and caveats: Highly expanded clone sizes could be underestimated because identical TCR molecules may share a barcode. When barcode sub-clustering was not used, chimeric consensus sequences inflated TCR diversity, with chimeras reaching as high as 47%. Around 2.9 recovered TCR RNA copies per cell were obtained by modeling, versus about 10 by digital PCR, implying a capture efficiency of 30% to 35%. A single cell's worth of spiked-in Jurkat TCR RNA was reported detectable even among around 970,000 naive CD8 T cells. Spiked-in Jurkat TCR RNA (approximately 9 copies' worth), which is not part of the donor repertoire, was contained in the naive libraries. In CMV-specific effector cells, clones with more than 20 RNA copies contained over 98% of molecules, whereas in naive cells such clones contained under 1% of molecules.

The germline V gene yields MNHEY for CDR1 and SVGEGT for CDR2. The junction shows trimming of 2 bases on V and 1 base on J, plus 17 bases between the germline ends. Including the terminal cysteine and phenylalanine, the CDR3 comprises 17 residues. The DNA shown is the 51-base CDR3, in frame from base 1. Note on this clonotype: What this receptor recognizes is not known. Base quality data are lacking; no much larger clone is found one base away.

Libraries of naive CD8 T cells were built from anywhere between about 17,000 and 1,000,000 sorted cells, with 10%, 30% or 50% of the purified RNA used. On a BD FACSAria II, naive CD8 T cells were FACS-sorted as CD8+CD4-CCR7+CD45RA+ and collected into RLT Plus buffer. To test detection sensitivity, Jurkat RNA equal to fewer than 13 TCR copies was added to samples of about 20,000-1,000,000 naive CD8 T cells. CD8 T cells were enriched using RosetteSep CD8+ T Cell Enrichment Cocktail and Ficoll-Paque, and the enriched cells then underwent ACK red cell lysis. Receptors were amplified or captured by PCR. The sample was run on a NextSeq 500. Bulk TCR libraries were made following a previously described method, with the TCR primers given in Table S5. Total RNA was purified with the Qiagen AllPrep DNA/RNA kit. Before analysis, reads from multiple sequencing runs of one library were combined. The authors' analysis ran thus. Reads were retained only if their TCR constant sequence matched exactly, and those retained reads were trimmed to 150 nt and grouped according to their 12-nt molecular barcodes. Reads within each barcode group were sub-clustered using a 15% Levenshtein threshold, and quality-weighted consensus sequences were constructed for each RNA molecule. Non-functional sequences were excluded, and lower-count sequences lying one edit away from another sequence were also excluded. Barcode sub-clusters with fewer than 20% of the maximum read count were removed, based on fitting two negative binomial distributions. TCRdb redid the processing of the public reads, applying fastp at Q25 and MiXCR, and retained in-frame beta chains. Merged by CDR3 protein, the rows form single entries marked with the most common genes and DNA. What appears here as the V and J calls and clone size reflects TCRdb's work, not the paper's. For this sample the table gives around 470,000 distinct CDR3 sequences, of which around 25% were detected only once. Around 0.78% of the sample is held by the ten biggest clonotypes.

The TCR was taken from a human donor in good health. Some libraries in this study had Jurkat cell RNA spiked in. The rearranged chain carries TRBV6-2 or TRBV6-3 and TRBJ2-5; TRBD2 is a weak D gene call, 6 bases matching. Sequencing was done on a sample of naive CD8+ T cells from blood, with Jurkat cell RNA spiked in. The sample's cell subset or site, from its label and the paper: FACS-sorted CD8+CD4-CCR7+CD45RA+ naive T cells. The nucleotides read TGTGCCAGCAGTTACACGGGGGTGGTGGTGGGCCAAGAGACCCAGTACTTC. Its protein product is CASSYTGVVVGQETQYF.